This T cell receptor (beta chain) was found in a study of blood T cells in healthy people across ages. The individuals who served as donors were healthy Caucasians living in Russia, aged about 6 to 95. On this clonotype itself: A read error may account for a junction end that differs from germline.

Together with a sample-barcoded 5' primer, a J-beta primer mix was included in a second PCR lasting roughly 6 to 12 cycles. At least 2.5 million CDR3-containing paired-end reads were obtained per sample. TCRdb analysed the 5' RACE reads with MiXCR anew, one entry per CDR3 protein. The sample lists 1.5 million to 2 million distinct CDR3 sequences, roughly 28% occurring once. The sequenced sample consisted of blood. The TCR sequence derives from a woman aged 25 to 39 in good health.

CDR3 sequence reads: CASSSYGGNYGCTF. The CDR3 DNA follows: TGTGCCAGCAGTAGTTATGGGGGAAACTATGGCTGCACCTTC. The chain employs TRBV27 and TRBJ1-2; D is perhaps TRBD1 (5 bases). CDR1 MNHEY and CDR2 SMNVEV come from the germline V gene (reference sequence). The CDR3 spans 14 residues.